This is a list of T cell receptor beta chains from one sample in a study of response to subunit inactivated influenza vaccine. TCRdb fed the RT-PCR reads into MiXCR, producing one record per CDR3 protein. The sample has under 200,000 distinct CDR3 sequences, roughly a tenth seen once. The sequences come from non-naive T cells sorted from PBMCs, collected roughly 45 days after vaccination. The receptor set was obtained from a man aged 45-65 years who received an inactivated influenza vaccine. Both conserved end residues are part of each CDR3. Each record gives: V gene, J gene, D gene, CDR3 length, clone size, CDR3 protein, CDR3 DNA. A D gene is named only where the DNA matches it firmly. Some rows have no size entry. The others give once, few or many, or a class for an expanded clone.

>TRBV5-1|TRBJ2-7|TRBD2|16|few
CASSPFGLAGVGEQYF
TGCGCCAGCAGCCCGTTCGGACTAGCGGGAGTGGGTGAGCAGTACTTC
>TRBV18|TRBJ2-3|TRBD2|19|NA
CASSPRLAGGYPSTDTQYF
TGTGCCAGCTCACCACGACTAGCGGGAGGATACCCAAGCACAGATACGCAGTATTTT
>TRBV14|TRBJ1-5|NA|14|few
CASSGQGRGQPQHF
TGTGCCAGCAGCGGCCAAGGGCGCGGTCAGCCCCAGCATTTT
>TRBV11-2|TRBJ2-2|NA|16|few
CASRQNPTRATGELFF
TGTGCCAGCAGGCAAAACCCCACTAGGGCTACCGGGGAGCTGTTTTTT
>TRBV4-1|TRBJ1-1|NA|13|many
CASSHAGITEAFF
TGCGCCAGCAGCCACGCAGGGATTACTGAAGCTTTCTTT
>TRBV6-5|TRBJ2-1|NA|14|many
CASSYDGDYNEQFF
TGTGCCAGCAGTTACGACGGGGACTACAATGAGCAGTTCTTC
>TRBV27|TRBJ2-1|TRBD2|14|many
CASTPERGRNEQFF
TGTGCCAGCACTCCAGAGCGGGGGAGGAATGAGCAGTTCTTC
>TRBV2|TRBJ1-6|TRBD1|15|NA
CASSGGQANNSPLHF
TGTGCCAGCAGCGGGGGACAGGCTAATAATTCACCCCTCCACTTT
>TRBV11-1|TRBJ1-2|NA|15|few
CASSSYRESNYGYTF
TGTGCCAGCAGCTCCTACAGAGAATCTAACTATGGCTACACCTTC
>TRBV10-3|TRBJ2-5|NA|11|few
CAISEQETQYF
TGTGCCATCAGTGAACAAGAGACCCAGTACTTC
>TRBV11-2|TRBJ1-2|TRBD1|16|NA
CASSDRGRRGNYGYTF
TGTGCCAGCAGCGACAGGGGGCGCCGAGGAAACTATGGCTACACCTTC
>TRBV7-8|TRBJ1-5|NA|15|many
CASSLAGGRNQPQHF
TGTGCCAGCAGCTTAGCGGGGGGGCGAAATCAGCCCCAGCATTTT
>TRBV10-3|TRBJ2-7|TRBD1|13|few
CAISGRQGGEQYF
TGTGCCATCAGTGGGAGACAGGGCGGCGAGCAGTACTTC
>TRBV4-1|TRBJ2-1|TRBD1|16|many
CASSPQTGNSYNEQFF
TGCGCCAGCAGCCCCCAGACAGGGAACTCCTACAATGAGCAGTTCTTC
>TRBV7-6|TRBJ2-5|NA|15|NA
CASSLNWQGTETQYF
TGTGCCAGCAGCTTAAATTGGCAGGGGACAGAGACCCAGTACTTC